These T cell receptor beta chains were read from a single sample in a study of T cell changes during pregnancy in multiple sclerosis. Data came from immunoSEQ multiplex PCR; TCRdb stores just in-frame clones and leaves some out. Among about 93,000 clones, around 92% were seen once, and the ten largest hold about 2%. The material was peripheral blood, obtained after pregnancy. Receptors were obtained from a female donor with multiple sclerosis, enrolled in a pregnancy study. Both conserved end residues are part of each CDR3. A D gene is named only where the DNA matches it firmly. Clone size is shown for a subset of rows, as once, few, many or a class of expanded clone.

d_call clone_size j_call v_call cdr3_nt cdr3_aa
- - TRBJ1-2 TRBV30 TGTGCCTGGACTAGGCCCCCGAACTATGGCTACACCTTC CAWTRPPNYGYTF
- few TRBJ1-1 TRBV2 TGTGCCAGCAGTGATCCGGGGGACACTGAAGCTTTCTTT CASSDPGDTEAFF
TRBD1 - TRBJ2-7 TRBV7-9 TGTGCCAGCAGCCCCTACCAGGGGGATTACGAGCAGTACTTC CASSPYQGDYEQYF
TRBD1 - TRBJ1-5 TRBV18 TGTGCCAGCTCACCGCCGGGACAGGGCAATCAGCCCCAGCATTTT CASSPPGQGNQPQHF
- - TRBJ2-1 TRBV7-2 TGTGCCAGCAGCCTCGTATCAGGGGTATATGAGCAGTTCTTC CASSLVSGVYEQFF
TRBD1 - TRBJ1-1 TRBV27 TGTGCCAGCAGTTTAGGGTCAGGGGGCTACACTGAAGCTTTCTTT CASSLGSGGYTEAFF
- - TRBJ2-3 TRBV30 TGTGCCTGGAGTGTAACCGGGAGTGGGCCAGATACGCAGTATTTT CAWSVTGSGPDTQYF
- - TRBJ1-1 TRBV18 TGTGCCAGCTCACCTAATTCGAGGGACACTGAAGCTTTCTTT CASSPNSRDTEAFF
TRBD2 - TRBJ2-1 TRBV14 TGTGCCAGCAGCCTTCTAGCGGGGGCGCACAATGAGCAGTTCTTC CASSLLAGAHNEQFF
TRBD1 - TRBJ1-1 TRBV11-2 TGTGCCAGCAGCTTAGCGCTCACAGGGGGCTATACTGAAGCTTTCTTT CASSLALTGGYTEAFF
- - TRBJ2-2 TRBV28 TGTGCCAGCAGGGGGCCGGCCGGGGAGCTGTTTTTT CASRGPAGELFF
- - TRBJ1-5 TRBV27 TGTGCCAGCAGTTTATCGGCGGACAAATATCAGCCCCAGCATTTT CASSLSADKYQPQHF
TRBD1 - TRBJ2-3 TRBV9 TGTGCCAGCAGCGCCCGGGACAGCTTGAGGAATACGCAGTATTTT CASSARDSLRNTQYF
TRBD1 few TRBJ1-6 TRBV9 TGTGCCAGCAGCCCCGGGGGACAGTCTTATTCACCCCTCCACTTT CASSPGGQSYSPLHF
TRBD2 - TRBJ2-1 TRBV4-1 TGCGCCAGCAGCTTAACATTCGCACGGGAGGGCCAAGATGAGCAGTTCTTC CASSLTFAREGQDEQFF
- - TRBJ2-6 TRBV19 TGTGCCAGTAGTCTCGGCTCTGGGGCCAACGTCCTGACTTTC CASSLGSGANVLTF
- - TRBJ2-1 TRBV19 TGTGCCAGTAGCACGGGGGGGACAGTTGAAGAGTTCTTC CASSTGGTVEEFF
TRBD2 - TRBJ2-1 TRBV11-3 TGTGCCAGCAGCCTTACTAGCGGGAATGAGCAGTTCTTC CASSLTSGNEQFF
TRBD1 - TRBJ2-1 TRBV7-6 TGTGCCAGCAGCTGGTCCACGCCGGGACAGGGTTCCTACAATGAGCAGTTCTTC CASSWSTPGQGSYNEQFF
TRBD2 - TRBJ2-2 TRBV4-3 TGCGCCAGCAGCCAGTTTAGCGGGGGGAACACCGGGGAGCTGTTTTTT CASSQFSGGNTGELFF
- - TRBJ2-3 TRBV5-6 TGTGCCAGCAGCTCAAATGACTACACGCAGTATTTT CASSSNDYTQYF
TRBD1 - TRBJ1-2 TRBV6-4 TGTGCCAGCAGTGACTCTACAGGGGTTTCCTATGGCTACACCTTC CASSDSTGVSYGYTF
TRBD1 once TRBJ2-7 TRBV30 TGTGCCTCCGGACAGGTCATCGACGAGCAGTACTTC CASGQVIDEQYF
- - TRBJ1-1 TRBV9 TGTGCCAGCAGCGCAAGAGAGGTGGGTAACACTGAAGCTTTCTTT CASSAREVGNTEAFF
TRBD2 once TRBJ2-2 TRBV10-2 TGCGCCAGCAGTGAGGCGGGGGGGCTTAACGGGGAGCTGTTTTTT CASSEAGGLNGELFF
TRBD1 - TRBJ2-7 TRBV28 TGTGCCAGCAGCGACAGGGGGCTTTACGAGCAGTACTTC CASSDRGLYEQYF
- - TRBJ1-5 TRBV25-1 TGTGCCAGCAGTGGGTACTATAGCAATCAGCCCCAGCATTTT CASSGYYSNQPQHF
- few TRBJ1-1 TRBV6-5 TGTGCCAGCAGACAAATAAACACTGAAGCTTTCTTT CASRQINTEAFF
TRBD1 - TRBJ2-7 TRBV7-6 TGTGCCAGCAGCTTAGGAGACAGGGAGTACGAGCAGTACTTC CASSLGDREYEQYF
- - TRBJ2-7 TRBV29-1 TGCAGCGTTCGATCCCGGGTAGAAAACGAGCAGTACTTC CSVRSRVENEQYF
TRBD1 - TRBJ1-3 TRBV28 TGTGCCAGCAGTTACACAGGGGGCCGAACCTCTTATGCGGGAAACACCATATATTTT CASSYTGGRTSYAGNTIYF
TRBD2 few TRBJ2-3 TRBV6-4 TGTGCCAGCAGTGGCAGCGGGGGGGCCCCAGATACGCAGTATTTT CASSGSGGAPDTQYF
TRBD1 once TRBJ2-7 TRBV7-8 TGTGCCAGCAGCTCAGCCGGGACAGAAGCTTCCTACGAGCAGTACTTC CASSSAGTEASYEQYF
- - TRBJ1-2 TRBV6-5 TGTGCCAGCAGTTACCCTGCCGGCCGGGGGGAGAGGGGCTACACCTTC CASSYPAGRGERGYTF